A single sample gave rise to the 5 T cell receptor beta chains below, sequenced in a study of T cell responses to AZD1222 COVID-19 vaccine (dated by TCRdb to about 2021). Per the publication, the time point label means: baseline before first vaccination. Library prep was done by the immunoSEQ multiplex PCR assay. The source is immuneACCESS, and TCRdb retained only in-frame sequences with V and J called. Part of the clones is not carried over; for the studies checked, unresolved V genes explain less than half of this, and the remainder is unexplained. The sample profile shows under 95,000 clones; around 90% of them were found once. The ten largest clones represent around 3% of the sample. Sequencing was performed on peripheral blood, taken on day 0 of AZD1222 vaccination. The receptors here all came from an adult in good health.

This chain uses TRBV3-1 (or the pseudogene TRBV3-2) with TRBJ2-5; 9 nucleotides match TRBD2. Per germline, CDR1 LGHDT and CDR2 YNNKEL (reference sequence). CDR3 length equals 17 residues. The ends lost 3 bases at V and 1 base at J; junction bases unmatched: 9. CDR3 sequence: CASSQVRLAGLQETQYF. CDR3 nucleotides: TGTGCCAGCAGCCAGGTGCGTCTAGCGGGGCTCCAAGAGACCCAGTACTTC.

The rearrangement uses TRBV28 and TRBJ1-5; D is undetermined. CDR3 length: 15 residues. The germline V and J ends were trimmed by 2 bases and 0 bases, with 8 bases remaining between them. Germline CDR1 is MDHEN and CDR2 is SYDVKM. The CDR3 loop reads CASSLAVNSNQPQHF. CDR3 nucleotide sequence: TGTGCCAGCAGTTTAGCTGTGAATAGCAATCAGCCCCAGCATTTT.

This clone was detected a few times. The CDR3 nucleotides read TGTGCCAGCAGTTACACAGGGGCCCTTGACTACGAGCAGTACTTC. This sequence encodes CASSYTGALDYEQYF. The J gene is TRBJ2-7, the V gene TRBV6-2 or TRBV6-3, with 7 bases identical to TRBD1. Unmatched junction bases numbered 7, after V lost 2 bases and J lost 3 bases. The germline CDR1 and CDR2 sequences are MNHEY and SVGEGT. The CDR3 extends over 15 amino acids.

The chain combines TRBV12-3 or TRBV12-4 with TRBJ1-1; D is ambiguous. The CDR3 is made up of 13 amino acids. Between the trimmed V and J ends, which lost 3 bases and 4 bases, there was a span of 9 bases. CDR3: CASSFREGTEAFF. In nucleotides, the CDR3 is TGTGCCAGCAGTTTTCGAGAGGGCACTGAAGCTTTCTTT.

The CDR3 sequence is CASSGDRGAYNEQFF. CDR3 in DNA: TGTGCCAGCAGCGGGGACAGGGGGGCCTACAATGAGCAGTTCTTC. This chain connects TRBV9 to TRBJ2-1; 11 bases fit TRBD1. V trimming: 3 bases; J trimming: 2 bases; junction bases outside the gene matches: 1. This CDR3 region has 15 residues. The germline gives CDR1 SGDLS, CDR2 YYNGEE.